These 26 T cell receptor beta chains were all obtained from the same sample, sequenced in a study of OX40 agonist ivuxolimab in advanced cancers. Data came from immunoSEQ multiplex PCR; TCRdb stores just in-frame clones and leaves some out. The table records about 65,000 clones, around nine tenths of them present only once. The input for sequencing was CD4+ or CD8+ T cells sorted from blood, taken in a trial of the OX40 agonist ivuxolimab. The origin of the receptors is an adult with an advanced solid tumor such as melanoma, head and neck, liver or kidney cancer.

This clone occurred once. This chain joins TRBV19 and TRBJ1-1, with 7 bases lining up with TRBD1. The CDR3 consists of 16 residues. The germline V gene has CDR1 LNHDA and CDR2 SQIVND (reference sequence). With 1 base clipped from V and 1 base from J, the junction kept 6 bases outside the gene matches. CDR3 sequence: CASSIGDRPGNTEAFF. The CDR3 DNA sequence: TGTGCCAGTAGTATAGGGGACAGACCCGGGAACACTGAAGCTTTCTTT.

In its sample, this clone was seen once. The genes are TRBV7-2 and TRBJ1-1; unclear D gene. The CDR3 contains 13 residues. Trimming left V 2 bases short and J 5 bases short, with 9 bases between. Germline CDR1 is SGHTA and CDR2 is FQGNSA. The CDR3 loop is CASSLWGGTEAFF. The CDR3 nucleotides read TGTGCCAGCAGCTTATGGGGTGGGACTGAAGCTTTCTTT. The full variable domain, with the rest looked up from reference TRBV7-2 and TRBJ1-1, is GAGVSQSPSNKVTEKGKDVELRCDPISGHTALYWYRQSLGQGLEFLIYFQGNSAPDKSGLPSDRFSAERTGGSVSTLTIQRTQQEDSAVYLCASSLWGGTEAFFGQGTRLTVV.

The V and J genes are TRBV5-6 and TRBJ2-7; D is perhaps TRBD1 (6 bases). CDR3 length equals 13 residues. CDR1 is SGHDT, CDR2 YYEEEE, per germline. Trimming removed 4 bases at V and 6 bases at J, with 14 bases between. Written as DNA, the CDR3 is TGTGCCAGCAGCGTATTACAGGGTGCCGAGCAGTACTTC. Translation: CASSVLQGAEQYF. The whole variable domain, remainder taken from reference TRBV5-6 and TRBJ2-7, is DAGVTQSPTHLIKTRGQQVTLRCSPKSGHDTVSWYQQALGQGPQFIFQYYEEEERQRGNFPDRFSGHQFPNYSSELNVNALLLGDSALYLCASSVLQGAEQYFGPGTRLTVT.

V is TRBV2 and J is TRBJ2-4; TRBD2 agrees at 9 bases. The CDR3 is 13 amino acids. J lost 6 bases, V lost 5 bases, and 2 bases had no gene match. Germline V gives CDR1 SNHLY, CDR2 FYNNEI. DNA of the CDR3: TGTGCCAGCAGTCTGCGGGGGGGAAACATTCAGTACTTC. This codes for CASSLRGGNIQYF.

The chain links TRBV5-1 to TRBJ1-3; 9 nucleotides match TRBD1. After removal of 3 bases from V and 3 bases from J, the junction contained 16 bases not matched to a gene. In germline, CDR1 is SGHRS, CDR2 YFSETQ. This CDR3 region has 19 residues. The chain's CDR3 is CASSSAAGTGIGGGNTIYF. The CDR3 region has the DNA TGCGCCAGCAGCTCGGCAGCCGGGACAGGGATCGGAGGTGGAAACACCATATATTTT.

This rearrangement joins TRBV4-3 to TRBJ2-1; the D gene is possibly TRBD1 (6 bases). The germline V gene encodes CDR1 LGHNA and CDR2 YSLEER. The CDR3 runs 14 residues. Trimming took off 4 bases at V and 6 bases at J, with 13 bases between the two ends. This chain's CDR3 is CASSLEDSSNEQFF. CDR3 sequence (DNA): TGCGCCAGCAGCCTAGAGGACAGCTCCAATGAGCAGTTCTTC.

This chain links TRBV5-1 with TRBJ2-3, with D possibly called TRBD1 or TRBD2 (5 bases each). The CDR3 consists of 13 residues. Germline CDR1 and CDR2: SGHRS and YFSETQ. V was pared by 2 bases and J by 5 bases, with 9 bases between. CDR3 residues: CASSFRELDTQYF. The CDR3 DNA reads TGCGCCAGCAGCTTCAGGGAGCTAGATACGCAGTATTTT.

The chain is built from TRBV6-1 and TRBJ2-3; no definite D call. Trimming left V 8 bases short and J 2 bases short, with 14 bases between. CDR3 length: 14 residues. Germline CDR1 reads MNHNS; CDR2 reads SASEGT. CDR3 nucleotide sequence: TGTGCCAGCTGTGGGGAATATACCACAGATACGCAGTATTTT. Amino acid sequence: CASCGEYTTDTQYF.

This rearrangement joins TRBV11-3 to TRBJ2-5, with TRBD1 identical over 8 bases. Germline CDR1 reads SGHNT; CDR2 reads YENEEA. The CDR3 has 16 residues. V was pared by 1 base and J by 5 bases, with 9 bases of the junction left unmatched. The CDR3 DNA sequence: TGTGCCAGCAGCTTAGCAGCGGCAGGGGGCGCCGAGACCCAGTACTTC. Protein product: CASSLAAAGGAETQYF.

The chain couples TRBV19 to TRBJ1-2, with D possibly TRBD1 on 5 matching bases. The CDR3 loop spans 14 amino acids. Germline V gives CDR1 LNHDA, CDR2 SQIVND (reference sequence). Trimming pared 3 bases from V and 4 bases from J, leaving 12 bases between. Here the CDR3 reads CASSIQGGGYGYTF. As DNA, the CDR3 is TGTGCCAGTAGTATCCAGGGTGGTGGCTATGGCTACACCTTC.

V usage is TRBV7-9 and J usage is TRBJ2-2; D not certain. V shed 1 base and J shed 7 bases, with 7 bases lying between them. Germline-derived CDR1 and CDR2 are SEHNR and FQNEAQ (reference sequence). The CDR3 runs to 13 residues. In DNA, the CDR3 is TGTGCCAGCAGCTTAGGGTTAGGCGGGGAGCTGTTTTTT. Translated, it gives CASSLGLGGELFF.

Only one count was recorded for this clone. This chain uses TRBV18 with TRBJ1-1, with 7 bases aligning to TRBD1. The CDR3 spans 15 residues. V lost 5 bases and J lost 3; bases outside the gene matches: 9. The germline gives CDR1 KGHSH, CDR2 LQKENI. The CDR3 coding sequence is TGTGCCAGCTCAATCGTTACAGGGGCTGACACTGAAGCTTTCTTT. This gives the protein CASSIVTGADTEAFF.

The CDR3 DNA reads as TGTGCCAGCAGCTTAACGGTACCCAACTCTGGAAACACCATATATTTT. Its translation: CASSLTVPNSGNTIYF. The chain has TRBV11-2 and TRBJ1-3; no firm D call. The V and J ends lost 2 bases and 0 bases respectively, with 11 bases between them. Germline assignment: CDR1 SGHAT and CDR2 FQNNGV. CDR3 length equals 16 residues.

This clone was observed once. CDR3 amino acids: CANGTGNYGYTF. The CDR3, as DNA: TGCGCCAACGGGACAGGAAACTATGGCTACACCTTC. This chain links TRBV23-1 with TRBJ1-2; 8 positions match TRBD1. TRBV23-1 is sorted into the ORF group, with uncertain function. Losses at the gene ends were 10 bases for V and 2 bases for J; bases not matched to a gene: 3. CDR3 length: 12 residues.

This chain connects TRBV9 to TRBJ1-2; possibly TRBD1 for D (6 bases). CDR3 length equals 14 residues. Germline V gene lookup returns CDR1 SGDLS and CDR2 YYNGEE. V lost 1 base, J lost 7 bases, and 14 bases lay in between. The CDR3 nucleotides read TGTGCCAGCAGCGTATTTACAGGGCTAGGTGGCTACACCTTC. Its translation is CASSVFTGLGGYTF.

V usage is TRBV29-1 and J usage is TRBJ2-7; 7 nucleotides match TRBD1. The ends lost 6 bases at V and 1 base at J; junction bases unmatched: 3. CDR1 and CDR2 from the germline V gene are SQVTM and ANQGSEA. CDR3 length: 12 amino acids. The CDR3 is CSVTGQSYEQYF. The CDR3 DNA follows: TGCAGCGTCACGGGACAGTCCTACGAGCAGTACTTC.

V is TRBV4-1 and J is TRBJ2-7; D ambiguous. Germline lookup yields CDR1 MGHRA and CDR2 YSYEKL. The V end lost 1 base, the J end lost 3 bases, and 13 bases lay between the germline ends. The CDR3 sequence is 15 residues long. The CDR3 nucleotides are TGCGCCAGCAGCCAAGTATCGGACCCCTACTACGAGCAGTACTTC. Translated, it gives CASSQVSDPYYEQYF.

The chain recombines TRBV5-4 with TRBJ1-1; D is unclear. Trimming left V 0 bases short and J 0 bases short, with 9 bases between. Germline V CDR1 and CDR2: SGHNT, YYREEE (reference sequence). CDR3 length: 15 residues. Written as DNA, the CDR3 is TGTGCCAGCAGCTTGGGTAAAGGCGTGAACACTGAAGCTTTCTTT. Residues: CASSLGKGVNTEAFF.

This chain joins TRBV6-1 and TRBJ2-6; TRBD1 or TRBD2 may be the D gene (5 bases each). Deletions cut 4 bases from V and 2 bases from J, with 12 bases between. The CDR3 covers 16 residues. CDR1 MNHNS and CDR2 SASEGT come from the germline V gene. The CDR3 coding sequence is TGTGCCAGCAGTGCACTCGTGGGGGCTGGGGCCAACGTCCTGACTTTC. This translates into CASSALVGAGANVLTF.

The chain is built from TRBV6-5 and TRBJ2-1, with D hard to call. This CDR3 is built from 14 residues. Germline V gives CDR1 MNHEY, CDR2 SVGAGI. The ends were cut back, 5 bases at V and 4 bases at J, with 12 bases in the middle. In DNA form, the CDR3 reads TGTGCCAGCAGTCCAACTGGTCAGTACAATGAGCAGTTCTTC. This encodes CASSPTGQYNEQFF.

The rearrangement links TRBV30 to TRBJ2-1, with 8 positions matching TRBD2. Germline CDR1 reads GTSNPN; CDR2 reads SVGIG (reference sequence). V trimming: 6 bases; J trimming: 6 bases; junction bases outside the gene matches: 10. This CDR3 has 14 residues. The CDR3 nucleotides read TGTGCCTGCTCACCCGGGGGACTAGTCAATGAGCAGTTCTTC. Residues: CACSPGGLVNEQFF. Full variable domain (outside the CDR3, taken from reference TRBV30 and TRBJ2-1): SQTIHQWPATLVQPVGSPLSLECTVEGTSNPNLYWYRQAAGRGLQLLFYSVGIGQISSEVPQNLSASRPQDRQFILSSKKLLLSDSGFYLCACSPGGLVNEQFFGPGTRLTVL.

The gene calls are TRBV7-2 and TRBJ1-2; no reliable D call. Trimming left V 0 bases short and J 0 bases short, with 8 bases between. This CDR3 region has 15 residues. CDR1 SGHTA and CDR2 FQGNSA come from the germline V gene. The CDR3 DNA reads TGTGCCAGCAGCTTAGCAGGACCCCCTAACTATGGCTACACCTTC. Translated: CASSLAGPPNYGYTF.

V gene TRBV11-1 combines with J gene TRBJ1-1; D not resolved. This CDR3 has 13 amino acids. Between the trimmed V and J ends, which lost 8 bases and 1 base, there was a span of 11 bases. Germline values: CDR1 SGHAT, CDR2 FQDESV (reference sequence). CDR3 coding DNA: TGTGCCAGCGGACGGACGGAGAACACTGAAGCTTTCTTT. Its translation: CASGRTENTEAFF.

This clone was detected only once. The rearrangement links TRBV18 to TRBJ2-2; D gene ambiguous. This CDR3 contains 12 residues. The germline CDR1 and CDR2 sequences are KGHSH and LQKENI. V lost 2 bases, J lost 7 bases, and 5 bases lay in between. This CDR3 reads CASSPKVGELFF. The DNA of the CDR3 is TGTGCCAGCTCACCAAAGGTCGGGGAGCTGTTTTTT.

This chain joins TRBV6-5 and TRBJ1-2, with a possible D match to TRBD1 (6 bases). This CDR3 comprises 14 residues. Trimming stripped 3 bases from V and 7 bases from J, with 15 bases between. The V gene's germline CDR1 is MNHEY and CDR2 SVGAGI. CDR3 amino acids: CASSYNRASGGYTF. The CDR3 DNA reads TGTGCCAGCAGTTATAACAGGGCCTCGGGTGGCTACACCTTC.

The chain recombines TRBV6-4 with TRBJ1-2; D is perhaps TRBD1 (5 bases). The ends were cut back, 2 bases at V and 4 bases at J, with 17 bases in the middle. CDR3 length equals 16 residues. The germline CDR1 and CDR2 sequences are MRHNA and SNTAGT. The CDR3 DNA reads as TGTGCCAGCAGTGACGCCCCATTCCGAGGGACCTATGGCTACACCTTC. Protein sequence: CASSDAPFRGTYGYTF.